These 22 T cell receptor beta chains originate from one sample sequenced in a study of T cell clonality in common variable immunodeficiency. Profiled with immunoSEQ multiplex PCR; TCRdb holds only in-frame clones, not every one. The sample was found to contain some 45,000 clones, and every one recurs. Sequenced: peripheral blood mononuclear cells. These receptors were collected from a person aged 18 to 69 in good health.

This clone was detected many times. Read sequence stops 3 residues before the CDR3 end, and the germline J gene provides the missing end. The chain links TRBV10-3 to TRBJ2-7; possible D gene TRBD1, 5 bases. CDR3 length equals 14 residues. CDR1 and CDR2 from the germline V gene are ENHRY and SYGVKD. Trimming removed 6 bases at V and 1 base at J, with 13 bases between. The covered CDR3 bases are TGTGCCATCAGAGCAGGGAAATTATCCTACGAG. Its translation: CAIRAGKLSYE. The full CDR3 is CAIRAGKLSYEQYF.

This clone was found many times. The CDR3 DNA, read in part, is TGTGCCAGCAGGCAGGGTTCGCTTGGCACC. Translation: CASRQGSLGT. The complete CDR3 reads CASRQGSLGTIYF. The chain links TRBV12-3 or TRBV12-4 to TRBJ1-3, with TRBD1 as a possible D gene (5 bases). The read terminates 3 residues before the CDR3 end, so the remaining end is supplied by the germline J gene. The V end was cut by 6 bases, the J end by 9 bases, with 15 bases between. CDR3 length equals 13 residues.

This clone was recorded many times. Read coverage stops 3 residues before the CDR3 terminus; the germline J gene supplies the remainder. The chain couples TRBV5-4 to TRBJ1-5; no clear D gene. The germline V and J ends were trimmed by 3 bases and 5 bases, with 6 bases remaining between them. Germline lookup yields CDR1 SGHNT and CDR2 YYREEE (reference sequence). The CDR3 has 12 residues. The CDR3 sequence: CASSSPDQPQHF. The part of the CDR3 DNA that was read is TGTGCCAGCAGCTCTCCGGATCAGCCC.

The sample holds a few counts of this clone. The sequence runs out 3 residues before the end of the CDR3; the remainder is reconstructed from the germline J gene. The chain recombines TRBV6-1 with TRBJ2-4, with unresolved D. Germline V lookup: CDR1 MNHNS, CDR2 SASEGT. The CDR3 contains 14 residues. The CDR3 here is CASSVGNGNYGQYF. The CDR3 DNA, read in part, is TGTGCCAGCAGTGTTGGCAACGGTAACTATGGT.

This clone showed up just a few times. Read sequence stops 3 residues before the CDR3 end, and the germline J gene provides the missing end. The V and J genes are TRBV7-2 and TRBJ2-2; the D is unclear. CDR1 and CDR2 from the germline V gene are SGHTA and FQGNSA. The CDR3 sequence is 15 residues long. The DNA read from the CDR3 is TGTGCCAGCAGCTTAAGTGTCAGTCGTAATGAAAAG. It yields the protein CASSLSVSRNEK. The whole CDR3 sequence reads CASSLSVSRNEKLFF.

Ten or more counts support this clone. From the germline J gene comes the end of the CDR3, since the read stops 3 residues before it. The genes are TRBV28 and TRBJ2-7, with 8 nucleotides matching TRBD2. CDR3 length: 15 amino acids. From germline, CDR1 is MDHEN and CDR2 SYDVKM. Trimming cost V 11 bases and J 4 bases; bases outside gene matches: 16. The sequenced part of the CDR3 DNA is TGTGCCGGCCCAACGGGGGGGCGCCTACTTTACGAG. Protein product: CAGPTGGRLLYE. The whole CDR3 reads CAGPTGGRLLYEQYF.

This clone appeared many times. The CDR3 goes on 3 residues after the read ends, and that part is filled in from the germline J gene. This sequence joins TRBV20-1 and TRBJ2-1; tentatively, D is TRBD1 (6 bases). CDR1 is DFQATT and CDR2 is SNEGSKA in the germline V gene (reference sequence). V was shortened by 6 bases and J by 3 bases, with 12 bases between the two germline ends. CDR3 length: 13 residues. CDR3 loop: CSAKQGNYNEQFF. CDR3 DNA, as far as it was read: TGCAGTGCCAAACAGGGAAACTACAATGAG.

About this clone: With the read ending 3 residues before the CDR3 end, the germline J gene is used to fill in that end. This sequence joins TRBV10-3 and TRBJ2-7, with 11 bases matching TRBD1. CDR1 is ENHRY, CDR2 SYGVKD, per germline. The V segment lost 3 bases and the J segment 4 bases; nucleotides outside the gene matches: 5. The CDR3 consists of 15 residues. CDR3 bases read: TGTGCCATCAGTGATCTGGACAGGGGGCTTTACGAG. This codes for CAISDLDRGLYE. The entire CDR3 protein is CAISDLDRGLYEQYF.

This clone was counted many times. The CDR3 is CASSFHRTDTQYF. The part of the CDR3 DNA that was read is TGTGCCAGCAGTTTTCACAGGACGGATACG. This chain connects TRBV12-3 or TRBV12-4 to TRBJ2-3; TRBD1 is a possible D gene (5 bases). With the read ending 3 residues before the CDR3 end, the germline J gene is used to fill in that end. The length of the CDR3 is 13 residues. The V gene lost 3 bases and the J gene lost 6 bases, with 10 bases spanning the gap.

This clone has only a few counts. The read terminates 3 residues before the CDR3 end, so the remaining end is supplied by the germline J gene. V usage is TRBV11-3 and J usage is TRBJ1-3; D not resolved. The CDR3 has 14 amino acids. V gave up 2 bases and J gave up 8 bases, with 13 bases separating them. CDR1 is SGHNT, CDR2 YENEEA, per germline. This CDR3 is CASSLQNPPDTIYF. The part of the CDR3 DNA that was read is TGTGCCAGCAGCTTACAAAACCCCCCGGACACC.

This clone was found many times. With the read ending 3 residues before the CDR3 end, the germline J gene is used to fill in that end. The chain couples TRBV10-1 to TRBJ2-5; D possibly corresponds to TRBD2 (6 bases). The CDR3 contains 14 residues. CDR1 is WNHNN and CDR2 is SYGVQD in the germline V gene (reference sequence). Trimming stripped 3 bases from V and 3 bases from J, with 11 bases between. The CDR3 is CASSDAGNKETQYF. The CDR3 DNA, read in part, is TGCGCCAGCAGTGATGCGGGGAATAAAGAGACC.

This clone was recorded at least ten times. The read ends 3 residues shy of where the CDR3 ends; the end is completed using the germline J gene. This chain joins TRBV30 and TRBJ2-7; TRBD1 aligns across 7 bases. J lost 6 bases, V lost 4 bases, and 6 bases had no gene match. Germline CDR1 is GTSNPN and CDR2 is SVGIG (reference sequence). This CDR3 spans 12 amino acids. Partial CDR3 DNA: TGTGCCTGGACTCAACAGGGGATCGAG. It specifies CAWTQQGIE. The complete CDR3 protein is CAWTQQGIEQYF.

Many counts were recorded for this clone. The observed sequence ends 3 residues before the CDR3 terminus, with the missing tail filled in from the germline J gene. The rearrangement uses TRBV20-1 and TRBJ2-2; D ambiguous. The germline V gene has CDR1 DFQATT and CDR2 SNEGSKA (reference sequence). This CDR3 has 15 amino acids. CDR3 sequence: CSAVRKGPNTGELFF. Incomplete CDR3 DNA: TGCAGCGCCGTGAGGAAGGGTCCCAACACCGGGGAG.

This clone was counted many times. The observed sequence ends 3 residues before the CDR3 terminus, with the missing tail filled in from the germline J gene. The V call is TRBV5-1, the J call TRBJ1-2; D unresolved. V lost 7 bases and J 2 bases, leaving 9 bases between the germline ends. This CDR3 is 12 amino acids long. Germline CDR1 is SGHRS and CDR2 is YFSETQ. The sequenced part of the CDR3 DNA is TGCGCCAGCGGCTCGGGGAACTATGGC. It translates to CASGSGNYG. The complete CDR3 sequence is CASGSGNYGYTF. Complete variable domain (other parts from reference TRBV5-1 and TRBJ1-2): KAGVTQTPRYLIKTRGQQVTLSCSPISGHRSVSWYQQTPGQGLQFLFEYFSETQRNKGNFPGRFSGRQFSNSRSEMNVSTLELGDSALYLCASGSGNYGYTFGSGTRLTVV.

Many counts were recorded for this clone. The read terminates 3 residues ahead of where the CDR3 ends, so the germline J gene completes it. The chain is built from TRBV4-2 and TRBJ1-2; D not resolved. Germline CDR1 and CDR2: LGHNA and YNFKEQ. This CDR3 has 14 residues. V lost 0 bases and J 7 bases, leaving 12 bases between the germline ends. CDR3 DNA (partial): TGTGCCAGCAGCCAAGAGGCGGGTTTGGGTGGC. Encoded protein: CASSQEAGLGG. The whole CDR3 protein reads CASSQEAGLGGYTF.

This clone came up many times. The DNA ends 3 residues before the CDR3 does, and the rest of the CDR3 is filled in from the germline J gene. The chain combines TRBV2 with TRBJ2-5; D may be TRBD1 (5 bases). The V end was cut by 7 bases, the J end by 5 bases, with 14 bases between. The germline V gene has CDR1 SNHLY and CDR2 FYNNEI. The CDR3 has 13 amino acids. The CDR3 DNA, read in part, is TGTGCCAGCACCCGCGACAGAAGCGAGACC. Encoded protein: CASTRDRSET. The full CDR3 protein reads CASTRDRSETQYF.

This clone was counted only a few times. The sequence runs out 3 residues before the end of the CDR3; the remainder is reconstructed from the germline J gene. The chain links TRBV19 to TRBJ2-3; 8 bases map to TRBD2. The CDR3 is 15 amino acids. Germline CDR1 and CDR2: LNHDA and SQIVND (reference sequence). V gave up 5 bases and J gave up 0 bases; unmatched junction bases: 4. Incomplete CDR3 DNA: TGTGCCAGTAGTGGACTAGCACCTAGCACAGATACG. Its protein product is CASSGLAPSTDT. The whole CDR3 sequence is CASSGLAPSTDTQYF.

Ten or more counts support this clone. This CDR3 reads CSAPLVSGELFF. CDR3 DNA (partial): TGCAGTGCCCCTCTAGTGTCCGGGGAG. V and J are TRBV20-1 and TRBJ2-2, with D uncertain. The CDR3 end falls 3 residues outside the read, so it is completed with the germline J gene. Trimming removed 6 bases at V and 6 bases at J, with 11 bases between. This CDR3 comprises 12 residues. Germline V gene sequence: CDR1 DFQATT, CDR2 SNEGSKA (reference sequence).

At least ten counts were recorded for this clone. Read coverage stops 3 residues before the CDR3 terminus; the germline J gene supplies the remainder. V gene TRBV10-3 combines with J gene TRBJ2-7; 9 nucleotides line up with TRBD2. CDR1 and CDR2 (germline): ENHRY, SYGVKD. With 8 bases clipped from V and 4 bases from J, the junction kept 9 bases outside the gene matches. The CDR3 is made up of 14 amino acids. The part of the CDR3 DNA that was read is TGTGCCATCGGAGGAGCGGGGGGAGGATACGAG. Its protein product is CAIGGAGGGYE. The CDR3 in full is CAIGGAGGGYEQYF.

Many counts were recorded for this clone. The read stops 3 residues short of the end of the CDR3; the missing end is completed from the germline J gene. The chain carries TRBV30 and TRBJ2-2, with D maybe TRBD1 (6 bases). The V and J ends lost 3 bases and 4 bases respectively, with 12 bases between them. This CDR3 contains 14 residues. CDR1 GTSNPN and CDR2 SVGIG come from the germline V gene (reference sequence). CDR3 DNA, as far as it was read: TGTGCCTGGAGCTATACAGGGATCACCGGGGAG. It encodes CAWSYTGITGE. The whole CDR3 protein is CAWSYTGITGELFF.

This clone was seen ten or more times. The missing CDR3 end, 3 residues past where the read stops, is filled in from the germline J gene. J is TRBJ1-2 and V is TRBV29-1, with 8 bases that match TRBD1. V dropped 5 bases and J dropped 4; count of bases not matched to a gene: 12. CDR1 is SQVTM, CDR2 ANQGSEA, per germline. The CDR3 is 15 residues long. The CDR3 bases that were read are TGCAGCGTTATACGACAGGGGCGTCGAGGCTATGGC. It yields the protein CSVIRQGRRGYG. The whole CDR3 sequence reads CSVIRQGRRGYGYTF. Variable domain in full (rest from reference TRBV29-1 and TRBJ1-2): SAVISQKPSRDICQRGTSLTIQCQVDSQVTMMFWYRQQPGQSLTLIATANQGSEATYESGFVIDKFPISRPNLTFSTLTVSNMSPEDSSIYLCSVIRQGRRGYGYTFGSGTRLTVV.

The table lists this clone with many counts. The read stops 3 residues short of the end of the CDR3; the missing end is completed from the germline J gene. The chain has TRBV7-6 and TRBJ2-2; 9 bases are a match to TRBD1. There are 16 residues in the CDR3. V lost 7 bases, J lost 4 bases, and 10 bases stayed unmatched. Germline loops: CDR1 SGHVS, CDR2 FNYEAQ. The chain's CDR3 is CASTQGQGGSTGELFF. Partial CDR3 DNA: TGTGCCAGCACCCAGGGACAGGGAGGGAGCACCGGGGAG.